This T cell receptor beta chain emerged from a study of blood T cell repertoires in COVID-19. Study background: Collection of acute and convalescent COVID-19 samples took place in the United States, Italy and Spain. From T cells, B-cell-depleted T cells, or PBMCs came the material, which was cDNA or gDNA.

Sequencing used immunoSEQ multiplex PCR; TCRdb keeps in-frame clones, though not all of them. In the table there are 250,000 to 400,000 clones, under 90% of which are singletons. Germline CDR1 SNHLY, CDR2 FYNNEI. The CDR3 is 16 residues long. Trimming cost V 6 bases and J 4 bases; bases outside gene matches: 10. Adults between about 18 and 89 years of age took part from fewer than 30 US areas. Donors in Cohort 3 who had recovered were those with two negative PCRs, healthcare professional clearance, or resolution of their symptoms. This sequence joins TRBV2 and TRBJ2-1, with 9 bases fitting TRBD1. This receptor was obtained from a man aged 55 to 69 who had recovered from COVID-19. Sequenced sample: PBMCs or T cells enriched from blood (not recorded which). The CDR3 protein is CASSGIVGQGYNEQFF. The CDR3 nucleotides read TGTGCCAGCAGCGGGATCGTTGGACAGGGGTACAATGAGCAGTTCTTC.